This TCR beta chain was documented in a study of T cells after yellow fever vaccination. The study's findings and limits: Contaminants from the bulk population, in the form of abundant clonotypes, could be found in FACS-sorted repertoires. Weaker, the secondary response had a peak occurring faster, on day 5 versus 15.

The authors made TCR cDNA by 5'RACE template switching, adding a universal primer site and UMIs. TCRdb used MiXCR to reprocess the 5' RACE reads, holding one entry per CDR3 protein. The data show under 600,000 distinct CDR3 sequences, roughly 14% seen once. The CDR3 has 14 residues. Trimming shortened V by 6 bases and J by 4 bases, and 16 bases separated the two germline ends. CDR1 SQVTM and CDR2 ANQGSEA come from the germline V gene. This clonotype has just a few counts. Its matching antigen is unknown. This sequence was found in a man younger than 40 who received the YFV17D yellow fever vaccine. The chain employs TRBV29-1 and TRBJ2-1; D tentatively reads TRBD1 or TRBD2 (5 bases each). Here the sequenced sample was PBMCs, taken on the day of the yellow fever booster vaccination. This CDR3 reads CSVYEGSRYNEQFF. CDR3 bases: TGCAGCGTATACGAGGGGAGTCGTTACAATGAGCAGTTCTTC.